In this sample, the clone carrying this T cell receptor beta chain turned up a few times. Its antigen is as yet unknown. This entry is derived from a study of identical twins. The study, taken as a whole, reports: Memory repertoires lacked the insertion deficit that abundant cord blood beta clonotypes showed. Within twin pairs, the out-of-frame alpha sequences they shared showed excess low generation probability. Cross-sectional statistics underpinned the conclusions; the same donors were not followed.

TCRdb ran MiXCR on the 5' RACE reads and lists one entry per CDR3 protein. The repertoire holds roughly 700,000 distinct CDR3 sequences, with about 9.4% as singletons. This sample was also put to use in a study of yellow fever vaccine responses in identical twins.

The source material was PBMCs. The receptor was derived from a woman younger than 30 in good health.

Here the CDR3 DNA reads TGTGCCAGCAGTGAGACCGGGACTAGCTCCTACGAGCAGTACTTC. Protein sequence: CASSETGTSSYEQYF. V gene TRBV2 combines with J gene TRBJ2-7, with 8 bases lining up with TRBD2. J gave up 0 bases and V 3 bases, and 4 bases lay outside the gene matches. The CDR3 length is 15 residues. CDR1 is SNHLY, CDR2 FYNNEI, per germline.